Sequencing of this TCR beta chain was carried out in a study of blood T cells in healthy people across ages. The J segment lost 6 bases and the V segment lost 3 bases, leaving 5 bases of the junction unmatched. CDR1 MNHNY and CDR2 SVGAGI come from the germline V gene (reference sequence). The CDR3 extends over 15 amino acids. Then a second PCR, running about 6 to 12 cycles, was carried out with a sample-barcoded 5' primer and a J-beta primer mix. TCRdb re-called the 5' RACE reads through MiXCR, storing one row per CDR3 protein. Here the sample spans roughly 1.9 million distinct CDR3 sequences, about two fifths being singletons. In its sample, this clonotype was seen once.

Material: blood. V and J are TRBV6-6 and TRBJ2-1, with 10 bases lining up with TRBD2. The receptor was isolated from a human donor in good health. The CDR3 is CASSYRSSGGNEQFF. The CDR3 DNA is TGTGCCAGCAGTTATCGGTCTAGCGGGGGCAATGAGCAGTTCTTC.